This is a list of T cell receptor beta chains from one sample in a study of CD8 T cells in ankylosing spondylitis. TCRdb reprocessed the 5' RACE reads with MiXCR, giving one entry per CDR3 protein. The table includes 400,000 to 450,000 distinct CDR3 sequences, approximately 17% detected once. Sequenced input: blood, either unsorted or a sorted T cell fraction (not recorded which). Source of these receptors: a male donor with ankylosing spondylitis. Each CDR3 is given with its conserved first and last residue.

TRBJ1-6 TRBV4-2 CASSQDDLSSYNSPLHF
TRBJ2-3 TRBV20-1 CSARDYRKRGTDTQYF
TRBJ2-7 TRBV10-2 CASIGLAGDKKLTYEQYF
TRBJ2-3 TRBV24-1 CATSASDRTDTQYF
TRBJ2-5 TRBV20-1 CSARIGGGETQYF
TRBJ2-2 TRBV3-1 CASSQVRTGELFF
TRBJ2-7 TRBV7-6 CASSQISGGVGEQYF
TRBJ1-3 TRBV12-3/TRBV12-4 CASKSFPSRAGSSGNTIYF
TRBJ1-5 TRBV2 CASSEIPGGRNQPQHF
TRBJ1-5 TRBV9 CASSDGDSAGINQPQHF
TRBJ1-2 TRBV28 CASSPSPGSTYGYTF
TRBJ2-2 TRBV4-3 CASSQVGAGGPYTGELFF
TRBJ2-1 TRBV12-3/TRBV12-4 CASSLRTSGGSEQFF
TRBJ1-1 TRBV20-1 CSARDEPNTEAFF
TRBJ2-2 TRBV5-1 CASSPHLAVNTGELFF
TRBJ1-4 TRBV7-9 CASSLGDATNEKLFF
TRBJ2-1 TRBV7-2 CASSLGGGRGTYNEQFF
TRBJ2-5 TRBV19 CASSTGVWETQYF
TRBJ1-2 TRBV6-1 CASSELRNYGYTF
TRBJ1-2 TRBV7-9 CASSLPTVTEGGYTF
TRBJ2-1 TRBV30 CAWSGASGNYNEQFF
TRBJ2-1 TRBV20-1 CSAPRQGGNEQFF
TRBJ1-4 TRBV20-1 CSATDGPGNEKLFF
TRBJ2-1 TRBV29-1 CSVSLGASEQFF
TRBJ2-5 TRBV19 CASSMKETQYF
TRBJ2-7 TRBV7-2 CASSLSDRVGEQYF
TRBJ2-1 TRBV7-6 CASSLVDRTSGNNEQFF
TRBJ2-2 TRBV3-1 CASSQDALAGGNTGELFF
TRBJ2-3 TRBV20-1 CSACGEFLTDTQYF
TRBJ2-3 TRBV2 CASSGSWGGGQYF
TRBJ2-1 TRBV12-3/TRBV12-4 CASSLRGGAFYNEQFF
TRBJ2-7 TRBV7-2 CASSYGTVTSYEQYF
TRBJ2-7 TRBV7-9 CASSLGGDTRYEQYF
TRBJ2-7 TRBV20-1 CSAVRGLSTYEQYF